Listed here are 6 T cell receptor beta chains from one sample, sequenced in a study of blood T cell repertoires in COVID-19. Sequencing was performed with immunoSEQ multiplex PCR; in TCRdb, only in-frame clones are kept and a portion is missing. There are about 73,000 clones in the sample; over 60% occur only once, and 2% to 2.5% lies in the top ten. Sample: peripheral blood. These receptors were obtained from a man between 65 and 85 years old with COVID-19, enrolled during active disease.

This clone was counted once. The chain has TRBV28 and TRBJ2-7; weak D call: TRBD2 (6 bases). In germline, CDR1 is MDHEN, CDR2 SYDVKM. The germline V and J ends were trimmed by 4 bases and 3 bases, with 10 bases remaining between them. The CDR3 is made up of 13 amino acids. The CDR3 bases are TGTGCCAGCAGTTGGGACTCATTCTACGAGCAGTACTTC. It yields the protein CASSWDSFYEQYF.

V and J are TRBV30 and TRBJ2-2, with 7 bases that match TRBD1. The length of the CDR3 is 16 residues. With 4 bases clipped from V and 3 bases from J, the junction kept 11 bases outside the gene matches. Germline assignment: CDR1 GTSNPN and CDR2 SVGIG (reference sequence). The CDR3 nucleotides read TGTGCCTGGATTCCTCGGACAGGATCCTACACCGGGGAGCTGTTTTTT. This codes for CAWIPRTGSYTGELFF.

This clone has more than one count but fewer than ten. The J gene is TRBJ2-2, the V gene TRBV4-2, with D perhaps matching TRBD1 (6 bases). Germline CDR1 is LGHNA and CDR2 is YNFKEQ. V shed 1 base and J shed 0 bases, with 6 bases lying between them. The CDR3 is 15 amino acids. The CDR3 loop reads CASSQAGANTGELFF. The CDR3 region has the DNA TGTGCCAGCAGCCAAGCAGGGGCGAACACCGGGGAGCTGTTTTTT.

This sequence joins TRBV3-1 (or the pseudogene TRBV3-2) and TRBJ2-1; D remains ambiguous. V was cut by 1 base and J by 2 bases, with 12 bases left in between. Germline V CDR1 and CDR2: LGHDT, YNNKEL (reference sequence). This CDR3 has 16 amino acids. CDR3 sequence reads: CASSQGAPEPYNEQFF. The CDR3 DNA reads TGTGCCAGCAGCCAAGGGGCTCCTGAACCCTACAATGAGCAGTTCTTC.

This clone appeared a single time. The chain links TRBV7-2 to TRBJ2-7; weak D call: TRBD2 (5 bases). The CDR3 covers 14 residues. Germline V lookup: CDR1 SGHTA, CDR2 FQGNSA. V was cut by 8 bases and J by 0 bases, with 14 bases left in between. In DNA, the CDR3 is TGTGCCAGCGGCCCTCTCGGGAACTCCTACGAGCAGTACTTC. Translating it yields CASGPLGNSYEQYF.

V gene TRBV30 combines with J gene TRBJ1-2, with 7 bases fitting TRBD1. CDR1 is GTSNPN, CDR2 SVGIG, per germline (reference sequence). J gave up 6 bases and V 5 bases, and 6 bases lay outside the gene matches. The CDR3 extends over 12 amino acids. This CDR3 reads CAWDRVWNGYTF. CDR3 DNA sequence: TGTGCCTGGGACAGGGTATGGAATGGCTACACCTTC. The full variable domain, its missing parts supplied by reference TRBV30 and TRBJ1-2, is SQTIHQWPATLVQPVGSPLSLECTVEGTSNPNLYWYRQAAGRGLQLLFYSVGIGQISSEVPQNLSASRPQDRQFILSSKKLLLSDSGFYLCAWDRVWNGYTFGSGTRLTVV.